The subject of this entry is one T cell receptor beta chain. What it binds is not known. This specimen comes from a study of cytomegalovirus exposure and HLA in healthy donors. General observations from the study: Earlier findings revealed that most TCR beta V segments proved productive either about 87% or about 30% of the time. Excluded: some indistinguishable V segments such as TRBV6-2 and TRBV6-3.

Regarding donors, all were healthy bone marrow donors. Primers: 60 Vbeta forward and 13 Jbeta reverse. The assay was immunoSEQ multiplex PCR, and TCRdb's table has in-frame clones only and misses some. Its table records about 170,000 clones. Trimming removed 2 bases at V and 8 bases at J, with 12 bases between. Germline V gene lookup returns CDR1 MNHNS and CDR2 SASEGT. The CDR3 length is 13 residues. This clonotype was sampled from a woman aged 60-75 years in good health and CMV-seronegative. This chain joins TRBV6-1 and TRBJ1-1; unclear D gene. Input material: PBMCs. CDR3 DNA: TGTGCCAGCAGTGAAAACCGAGCGACGGAAGCTTTCTTT. Translating gives CASSENRATEAFF.